This is a list of T cell receptor beta chains from one sample in a study of blood T cell repertoires in COVID-19. The protocol was immunoSEQ multiplex PCR, while the TCRdb copy is restricted to in-frame clones and leaves out a portion. The sample contains roughly 70,000 clones, about 82% of which appear only once. The material sequenced was peripheral blood. The origin of the receptors is a woman of 80 years or more with active or convalescent COVID-19. Both conserved end residues are part of each CDR3. The order of the fields is J gene, CDR3 length, V gene, D gene, clone size, CDR3 DNA, CDR3 protein. The D gene is left open where the match is weak. Some rows mark clone size as missing; the rest say once, few, many or name a class of expanded clone.

TRBJ2-3 14 TRBV11-3 . . TGTGCCAGCAGCTTTTTTAGCGGCACAGATACGCAGTATTTT CASSFFSGTDTQYF
TRBJ1-1 11 TRBV7-9 . . TGTGCCAGCAGCCAGTCAAGTGAAGCTTTCTTT CASSQSSEAFF
TRBJ2-7 15 TRBV19 . . TGTGCCAGTAGTCTCGGCACAGGGCGCTCCTACGAGCAGTACTTC CASSLGTGRSYEQYF
TRBJ1-2 16 TRBV18 TRBD1 . TGTGCCAGCTCACCACGGGGACAGGCTTTGTTTCATGGCTACACCTTC CASSPRGQALFHGYTF
TRBJ1-6 16 TRBV5-1 TRBD1 few TGCGCCAGCAGCTTCACCAGGGGGACCTATAATTCACCCCTCCACTTT CASSFTRGTYNSPLHF
TRBJ1-1 16 TRBV7-9 . few TGTGCCAGCAGCAGCGGGACGGTACAAGGGGGCACTGAAGCTTTCTTT CASSSGTVQGGTEAFF
TRBJ2-5 15 TRBV28 TRBD2 . TGTGCCAGCAGTTCCTTAGCGGGAGCCCAAGAGACCCAGTACTTC CASSSLAGAQETQYF
TRBJ2-1 16 TRBV9 TRBD2 . TGTGCCAGCAGCATTAGGGGCAGCGGGGGAGACAATGAGCAGTTCTTC CASSIRGSGGDNEQFF
TRBJ1-4 13 TRBV19 TRBD1 . TGTGCCAGTGCGGACAGGGGGCGTGAAAAACTGTTTTTT CASADRGREKLFF
TRBJ2-7 14 TRBV12-5 TRBD1 . TGTGCTTCTACCCCGGGACAGGGGACAAGCGAGCAGTACTTC CASTPGQGTSEQYF
TRBJ2-5 16 TRBV10-3 TRBD1 . TGTGCCATCAGTAACGTCAGGACAGGGTCTCAAGAGACCCAGTACTTC CAISNVRTGSQETQYF
TRBJ2-7 16 TRBV5-1 TRBD2 . TGCGCCAGCAGCTCAGGACCGGGACTAGTTGTCAACGAGCAGTACTTC CASSSGPGLVVNEQYF
TRBJ2-1 11 TRBV19 TRBD2 . TGTGCCAGTAGTATCGCGGGGGGGCAGTTCTTC CASSIAGGQFF
TRBJ1-1 14 TRBV19 . . TGTGCCAGTACCAATCGGGGTATTAACACTGAAGCTTTCTTT CASTNRGINTEAFF
TRBJ2-5 15 TRBV7-2 . . TGTGCCAGCAGCTTAGCGGGGGCCATCCAAGAGACCCAGTACTTC CASSLAGAIQETQYF
TRBJ2-7 15 TRBV10-1 . . TGCGCCAGCAGTGAGTCCCAGGGGTCCTCCTACGAGCAGTACTTC CASSESQGSSYEQYF
TRBJ1-2 13 TRBV7-2 . . TGTGCCAGCACCACGAGCAGGGTCTATGGCTACACCTTC CASTTSRVYGYTF
TRBJ2-3 14 TRBV3-1/TRBV3-2 . few TGTGCCAGCAGCCGCCGAGCCTCCACAGATACGCAGTATTTT CASSRRASTDTQYF
TRBJ1-2 13 TRBV28 . . TGTGCCAGCCGTAGGGCAGGGGTGGATGGCTACACCTTC CASRRAGVDGYTF
TRBJ1-1 13 TRBV9 TRBD1 . TGTGCCAGTAGGGGACAGGGGGACACTGAAGCTTTCTTT CASRGQGDTEAFF
TRBJ2-3 17 TRBV27 TRBD2 . TGTGCCAGCCTCCTTGCGGGGGGAGGGGGAAGCCGAAATACGCAGTATTTT CASLLAGGGGSRNTQYF
TRBJ2-3 14 TRBV30 . . TGTGCCTGGAGGGGGGGCGGGGGACTTGGTACGCAGTATTTT CAWRGGGGLGTQYF
TRBJ2-5 15 TRBV7-2 TRBD2 . TGTGCCAGCAGGACGGCCGGGACTAGCAGAGAGACCCAGTACTTC CASRTAGTSRETQYF